Sequencing of this T cell receptor (beta chain) was carried out in a study of radiation and T cells in renal cell carcinoma. CDR1 is SEHNR, CDR2 FQNEAQ, per germline (reference sequence). With 0 bases removed from V and 6 bases from J, the gap between germline ends came to 5 bases. The CDR3 has 12 residues. Method: immunoSEQ multiplex PCR; TCRdb's copy keeps in-frame clones and lacks some. The profile shows 15,000 to 20,000 clones, roughly 50% of them singletons. Treatment in this sample: 15 Gy SBRT to primary tumor, nephrectomy 4 weeks later. The sequences come from tumor tissue, collected from a patient whose treatment included radiotherapy and nephrectomy. The V call is TRBV7-9, the J call TRBJ1-1; D gene uncertain. This clonotype originated in a woman in her fifties or sixties with renal cell carcinoma. The DNA of the CDR3 is TGTGCCAGCAGCTTAGCCGAACCTGAAGCTTTCTTT. Its translation is CASSLAEPEAFF.